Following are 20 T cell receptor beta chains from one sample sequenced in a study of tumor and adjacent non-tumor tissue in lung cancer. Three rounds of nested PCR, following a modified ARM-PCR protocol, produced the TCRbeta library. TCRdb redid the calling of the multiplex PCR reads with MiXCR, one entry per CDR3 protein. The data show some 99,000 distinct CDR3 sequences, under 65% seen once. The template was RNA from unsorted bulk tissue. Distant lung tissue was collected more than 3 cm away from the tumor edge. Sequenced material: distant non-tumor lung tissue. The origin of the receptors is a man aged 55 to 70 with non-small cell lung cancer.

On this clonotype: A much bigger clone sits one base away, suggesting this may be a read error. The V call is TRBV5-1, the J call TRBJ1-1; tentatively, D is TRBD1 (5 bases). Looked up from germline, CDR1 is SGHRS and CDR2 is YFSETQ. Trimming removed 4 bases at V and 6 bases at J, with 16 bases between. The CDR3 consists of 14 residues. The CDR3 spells CASSADGGGSEAFF. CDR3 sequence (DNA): TGCGCCAGCAGCGCGGACGGGGGTGGTTCTGAAGCTTTCTTT.

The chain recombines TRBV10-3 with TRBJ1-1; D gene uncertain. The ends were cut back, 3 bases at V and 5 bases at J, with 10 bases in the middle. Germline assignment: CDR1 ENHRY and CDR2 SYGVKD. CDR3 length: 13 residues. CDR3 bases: TGTGCCATCAGTGACCCCTCCGGGACTGAAGCTTTCTTT. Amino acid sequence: CAISDPSGTEAFF.

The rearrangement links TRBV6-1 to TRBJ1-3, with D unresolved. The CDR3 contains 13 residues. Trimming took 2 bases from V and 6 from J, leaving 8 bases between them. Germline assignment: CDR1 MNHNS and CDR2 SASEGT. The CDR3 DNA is TGTGCCAGCAGTGAAAACTTTGTAAACACCATATATTTT. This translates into CASSENFVNTIYF.

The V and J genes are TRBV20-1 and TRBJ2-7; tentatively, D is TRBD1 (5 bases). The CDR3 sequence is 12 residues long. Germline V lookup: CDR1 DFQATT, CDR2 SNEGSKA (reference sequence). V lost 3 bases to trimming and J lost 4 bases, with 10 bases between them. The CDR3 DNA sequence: TGCAGTGCTAGGGTCACAGGATACGAGCAGTACTTC. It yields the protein CSARVTGYEQYF.

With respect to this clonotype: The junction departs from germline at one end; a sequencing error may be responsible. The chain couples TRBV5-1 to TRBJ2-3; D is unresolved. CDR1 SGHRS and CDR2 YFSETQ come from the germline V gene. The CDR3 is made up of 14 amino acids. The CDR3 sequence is CASSLGWVGDMQYF. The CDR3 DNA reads TGCGCCAGCAGCTTGGGATGGGTCGGAGATATGCAGTATTTT.

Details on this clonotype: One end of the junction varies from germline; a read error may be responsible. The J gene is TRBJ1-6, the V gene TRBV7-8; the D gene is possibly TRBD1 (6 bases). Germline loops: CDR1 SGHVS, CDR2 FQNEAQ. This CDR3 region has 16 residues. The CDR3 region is CTSSLLPTGGNSPLHF. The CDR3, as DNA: TGTACCAGCAGCTTACTTCCGACAGGTGGAAATTCACCCCTCCACTTT. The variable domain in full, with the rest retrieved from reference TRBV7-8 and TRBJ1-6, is GAGVSQSPRYKVAKRGQDVALRCDPISGHVSLFWYQQALGQGPEFLTYFQNEAQLDKSGLPSDRFFAERPEGSVSTLKIQRTQQEDSAVYLCTSSLLPTGGNSPLHFGNGTRLTVT.

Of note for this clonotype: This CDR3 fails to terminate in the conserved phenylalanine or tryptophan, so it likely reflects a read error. The CDR3: CARSRLPSGGAANTGELFV. DNA of the CDR3: TGCGCCAGAAGCCGCCTACCGAGCGGGGGGGCCGCGAACACCGGGGAGCTGTTTGTT. This chain joins TRBV4-1 and TRBJ2-2, with TRBD2 matching 10 bases. This CDR3 is built from 19 residues. Germline V lookup: CDR1 MGHRA, CDR2 YSYEKL.

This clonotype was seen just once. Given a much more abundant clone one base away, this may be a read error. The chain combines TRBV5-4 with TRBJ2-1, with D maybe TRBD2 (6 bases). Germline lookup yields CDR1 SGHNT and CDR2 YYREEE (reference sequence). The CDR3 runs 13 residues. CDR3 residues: CASRRDSSNERFF. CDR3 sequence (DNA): TGTGCCAGCAGGAGGGACTCCTCAAATGAGCGGTTCTTC.

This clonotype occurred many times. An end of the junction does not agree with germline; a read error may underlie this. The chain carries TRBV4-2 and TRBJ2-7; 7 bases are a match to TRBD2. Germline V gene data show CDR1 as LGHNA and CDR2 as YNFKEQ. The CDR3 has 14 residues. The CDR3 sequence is CASSQDTQGRDRNF. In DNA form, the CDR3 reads TGTGCCAGCAGCCAAGATACCCAAGGGAGGGATCGGAACTTC.

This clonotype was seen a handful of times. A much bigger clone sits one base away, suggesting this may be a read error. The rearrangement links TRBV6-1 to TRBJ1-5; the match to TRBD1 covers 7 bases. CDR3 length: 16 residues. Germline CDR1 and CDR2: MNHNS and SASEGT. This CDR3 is CASRAEDRSSNKPQHF. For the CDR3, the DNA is TGTGCCAGCAGGGCAGAGGACAGGAGCAGCAATAAGCCCCAGCATTTT.

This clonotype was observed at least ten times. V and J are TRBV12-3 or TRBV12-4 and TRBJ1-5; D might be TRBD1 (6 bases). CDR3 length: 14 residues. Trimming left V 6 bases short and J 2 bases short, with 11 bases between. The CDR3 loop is CASSSRQGNQPQHF. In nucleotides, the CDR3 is TGTGCCAGCAGCTCTAGACAGGGCAATCAGCCCCAGCATTTT.

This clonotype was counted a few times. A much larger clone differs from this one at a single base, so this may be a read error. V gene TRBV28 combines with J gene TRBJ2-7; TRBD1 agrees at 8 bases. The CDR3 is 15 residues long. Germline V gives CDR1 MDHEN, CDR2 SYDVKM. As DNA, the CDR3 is TGTACCAGCAGTTTATTTGGACAGGGTTCCTACGAGCAGTACTTC. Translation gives CTSSLFGQGSYEQYF.

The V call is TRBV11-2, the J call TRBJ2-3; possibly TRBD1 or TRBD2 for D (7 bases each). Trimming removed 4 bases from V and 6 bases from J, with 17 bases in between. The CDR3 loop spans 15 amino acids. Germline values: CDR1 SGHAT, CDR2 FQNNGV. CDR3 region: CASSSGGGITDTQYF. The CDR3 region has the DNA TGTGCCAGCAGCTCAGGGGGAGGGATCACTGATACGCAGTATTTT.

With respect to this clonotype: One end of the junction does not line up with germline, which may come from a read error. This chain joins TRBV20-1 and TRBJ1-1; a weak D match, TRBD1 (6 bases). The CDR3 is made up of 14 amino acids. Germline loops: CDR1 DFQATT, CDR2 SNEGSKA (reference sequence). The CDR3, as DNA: TGCAGCGCTAGCTTCTTACAGGGAGGCACTGAAGCTTTCTTT. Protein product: CSASFLQGGTEAFF.

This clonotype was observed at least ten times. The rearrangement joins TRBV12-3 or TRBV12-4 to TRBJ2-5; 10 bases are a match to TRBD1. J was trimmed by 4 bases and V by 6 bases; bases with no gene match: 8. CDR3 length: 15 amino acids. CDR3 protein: CASSRRTGGAETQYF. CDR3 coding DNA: TGTGCCAGCAGCCGCAGGACAGGGGGGGCAGAGACCCAGTACTTC.

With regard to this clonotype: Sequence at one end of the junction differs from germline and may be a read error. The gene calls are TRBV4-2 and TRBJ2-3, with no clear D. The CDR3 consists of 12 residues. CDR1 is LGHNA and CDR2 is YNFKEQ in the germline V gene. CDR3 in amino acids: CTSSQDPDTQYF. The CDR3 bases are TGTACCAGCAGTCAAGATCCAGATACGCAGTATTTT.

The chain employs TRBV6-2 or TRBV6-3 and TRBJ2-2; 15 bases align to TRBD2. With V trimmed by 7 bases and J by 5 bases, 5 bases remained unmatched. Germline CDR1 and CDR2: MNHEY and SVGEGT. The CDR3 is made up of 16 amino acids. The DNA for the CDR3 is TGTGCCAGCATGATCGGACTAGCGGGAGGGACCGGGGAGCTGTTTTTT. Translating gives CASMIGLAGGTGELFF.

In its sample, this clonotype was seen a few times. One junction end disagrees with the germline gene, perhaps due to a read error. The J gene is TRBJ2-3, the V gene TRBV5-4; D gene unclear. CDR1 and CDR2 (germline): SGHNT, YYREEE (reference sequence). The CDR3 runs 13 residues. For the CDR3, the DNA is TGTGCCTGCAGCCCACTGAGCACAGATACGCAGTATTTT. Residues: CACSPLSTDTQYF.

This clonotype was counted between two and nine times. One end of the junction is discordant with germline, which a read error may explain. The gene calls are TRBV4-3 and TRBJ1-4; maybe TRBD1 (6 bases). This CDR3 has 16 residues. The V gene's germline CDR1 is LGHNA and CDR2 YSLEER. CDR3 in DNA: TGCGCCAGCAACCAAGCAGGGACATGGGGTAATGAAAAGCTGTTTTTT. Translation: CASNQAGTWGNEKLFF.

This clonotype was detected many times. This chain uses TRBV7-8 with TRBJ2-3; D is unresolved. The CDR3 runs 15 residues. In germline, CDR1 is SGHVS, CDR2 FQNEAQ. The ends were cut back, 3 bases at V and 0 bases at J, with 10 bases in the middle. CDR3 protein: CASSLLASSTDTQYF. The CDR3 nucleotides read TGTGCCAGCAGCTTGCTGGCGTCTAGCACAGATACGCAGTATTTT.